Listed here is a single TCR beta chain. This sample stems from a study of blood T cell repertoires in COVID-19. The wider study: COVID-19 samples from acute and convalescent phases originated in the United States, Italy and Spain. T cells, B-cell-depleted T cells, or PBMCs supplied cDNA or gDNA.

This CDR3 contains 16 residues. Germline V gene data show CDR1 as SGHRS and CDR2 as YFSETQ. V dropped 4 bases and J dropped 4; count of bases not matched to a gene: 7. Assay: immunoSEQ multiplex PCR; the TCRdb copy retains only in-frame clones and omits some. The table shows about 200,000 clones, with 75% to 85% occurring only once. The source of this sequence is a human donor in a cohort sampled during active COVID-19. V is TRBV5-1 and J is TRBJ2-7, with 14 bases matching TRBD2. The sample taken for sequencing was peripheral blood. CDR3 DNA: TGCGCCAGCAGCAGAGGGACTAGCGGGAGTGGTTACGAGCAGTACTTC. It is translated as CASSRGTSGSGYEQYF.